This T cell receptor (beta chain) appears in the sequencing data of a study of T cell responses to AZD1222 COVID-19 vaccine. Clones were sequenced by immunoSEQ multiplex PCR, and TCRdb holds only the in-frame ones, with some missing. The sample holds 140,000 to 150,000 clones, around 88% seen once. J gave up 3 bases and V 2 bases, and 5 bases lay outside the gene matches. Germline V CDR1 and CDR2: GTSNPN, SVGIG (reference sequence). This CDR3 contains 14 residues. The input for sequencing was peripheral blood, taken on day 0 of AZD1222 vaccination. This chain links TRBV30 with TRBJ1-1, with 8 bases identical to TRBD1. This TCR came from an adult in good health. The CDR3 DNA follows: TGTGCCTGGAGTTCCGGACAGGGACACACTGAAGCTTTCTTT. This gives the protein CAWSSGQGHTEAFF.